Described below is a single TCR beta chain sequence and its context. Its specificity is unknown. Losses at the gene ends were 7 bases for V and 7 bases for J; bases not matched to a gene: 12. The germline V gene encodes CDR1 MDHEN and CDR2 SYDVKM. The CDR3 is made up of 15 amino acids. The data were obtained in a study of T cells after posttransplantation cyclophosphamide. Study results and limitations: After PTCy, TRB diversity resembled that of CNI/methotrexate controls. Tissue-infiltrating T cells from skin or gut overlapped little with blood T cells.

TCRdb's table, derived via immunoSEQ multiplex PCR, lists solely in-frame clones and lacks some. Of tens of thousands of clones listed, less than 90% are singletons. A marrow graft followed busulfan-fludarabine conditioning, with cyclophosphamide on days +3 and +4. Sequencing was performed on PBMCs, taken after allogeneic stem cell transplant with posttransplant cyclophosphamide. The chain combines TRBV28 with TRBJ2-1, with TRBD2 matching over 8 bases. This TCR derives from a female patient in her 30s who received an allogeneic stem cell transplant from an unrelated donor, was CMV-positive, and had no GVHD. The graft donor may have contributed some T cells. The CDR3 region is CASNLAGLVGNEQFF. The CDR3 DNA reads as TGTGCCAGCAACCTCGCGGGACTAGTCGGGAATGAGCAGTTCTTC.